A single sample gave rise to the 5 T cell receptor beta chains below, sequenced in a study of CD8 T cells in ankylosing spondylitis. TCRdb called the 5' RACE reads again in MiXCR, with one record for every CDR3 protein. The data contain some 240,000 distinct CDR3 sequences, about 18% of them singletons. Material: blood, either unsorted or a sorted T cell fraction (not recorded which). These receptors all come from a male donor with ankylosing spondylitis or in good health (not recorded which).

The chain is built from TRBV11-2 and TRBJ2-1; TRBD2 matches at 14 bases. Germline CDR1 and CDR2: SGHAT and FQNNGV. V lost 1 base, J lost 15 bases, and 8 bases stayed unmatched. The CDR3 has 15 amino acids. In nucleotides, the CDR3 is TGTGCCAGCAGCTTAGCCGGGACTAGCGGGAGATCGGCGTTCTTC. Amino acid sequence: CASSLAGTSGRSAFF.

The rearrangement uses TRBV4-2 and TRBJ2-7, with 7 bases aligning to TRBD1. The CDR3 contains 16 residues. Germline-derived CDR1 and CDR2 are LGHNA and YNFKEQ. V was clipped by 0 bases and J by 1 base; unmatched bases: 6. The CDR3 DNA is TGTGCCAGCAGCCAAGAGGTTTCAGGGGGATCCTACGAGCAGTACTTC. It is translated as CASSQEVSGGSYEQYF.

The genes are TRBV3-1 and TRBJ1-2, with a possible D match to TRBD1 (5 bases). V lost 0 bases and J lost 4, with 15 bases in between. The CDR3 contains 16 residues. Germline CDR1 and CDR2: LGHDT and YNNKEL (reference sequence). CDR3 sequence reads: CASSQEGAKTIYGYTF. The CDR3 DNA sequence: TGTGCCAGCAGCCAAGAAGGGGCGAAGACGATCTATGGCTACACCTTC.

This clonotype was picked up many times. The gene calls are TRBV27 and TRBJ1-5, with 10 positions matching TRBD1. The CDR3 spans 15 residues. CDR1 MNHEY and CDR2 SMNVEV come from the germline V gene (reference sequence). V lost 6 bases to trimming and J lost 2 bases; unmatched junction nucleotides: 4. CDR3 protein: CASSPGTGGNQPQHF. CDR3 DNA sequence: TGTGCCAGCAGCCCCGGGACAGGGGGCAATCAGCCCCAGCATTTT.

The CDR3 DNA is TGCAGTGCCGACTTAGCGGGATACAATGAGCAGTTCTTC. This encodes CSADLAGYNEQFF. The J gene is TRBJ2-1, the V gene TRBV20-1, with TRBD2 identical over 8 bases. The CDR3 is 13 residues long. Germline V gene sequence: CDR1 DFQATT, CDR2 SNEGSKA (reference sequence). Trimming at V came to 6 bases and at J to 4 bases, leaving 5 bases not matched to a gene.